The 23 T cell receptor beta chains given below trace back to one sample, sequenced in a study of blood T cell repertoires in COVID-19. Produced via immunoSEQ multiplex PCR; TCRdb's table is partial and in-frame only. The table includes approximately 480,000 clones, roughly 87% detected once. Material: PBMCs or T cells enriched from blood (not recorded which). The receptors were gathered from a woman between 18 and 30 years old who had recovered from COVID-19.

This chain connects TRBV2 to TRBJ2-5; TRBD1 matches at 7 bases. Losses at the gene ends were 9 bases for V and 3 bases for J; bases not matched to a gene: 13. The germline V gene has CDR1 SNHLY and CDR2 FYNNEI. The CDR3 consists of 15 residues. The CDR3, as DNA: TGTGCCAGTCTTCCACGGGACAGATTAAAAGAGACCCAGTACTTC. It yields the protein CASLPRDRLKETQYF.

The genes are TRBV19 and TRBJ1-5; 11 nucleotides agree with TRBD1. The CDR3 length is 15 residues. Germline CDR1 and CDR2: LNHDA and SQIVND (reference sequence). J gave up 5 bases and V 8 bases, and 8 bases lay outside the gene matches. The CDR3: CASSFLDRGHQPQHF. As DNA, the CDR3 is TGTGCCAGTTCTTTCCTGGACAGGGGGCATCAGCCCCAGCATTTT.

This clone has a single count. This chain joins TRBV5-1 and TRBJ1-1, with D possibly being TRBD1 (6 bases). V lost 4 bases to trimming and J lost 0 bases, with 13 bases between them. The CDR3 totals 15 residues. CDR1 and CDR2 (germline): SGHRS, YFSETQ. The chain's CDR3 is CASSQGTTVNTEAFF. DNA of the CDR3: TGCGCCAGCAGCCAGGGGACAACCGTGAACACTGAAGCTTTCTTT.

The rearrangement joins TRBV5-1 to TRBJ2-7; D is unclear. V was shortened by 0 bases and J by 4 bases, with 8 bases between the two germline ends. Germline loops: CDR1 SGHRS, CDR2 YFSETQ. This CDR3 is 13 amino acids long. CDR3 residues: CASSLGTTYEQYF. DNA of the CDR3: TGCGCCAGCAGCTTGGGCACCACATACGAGCAGTACTTC.

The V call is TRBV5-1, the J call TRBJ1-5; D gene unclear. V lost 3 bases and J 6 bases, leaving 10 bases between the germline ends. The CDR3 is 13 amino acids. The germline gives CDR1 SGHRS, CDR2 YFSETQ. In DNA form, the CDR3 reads TGCGCCAGCAGCTCTCTGGCGGGTCAGCCCCAGCATTTT. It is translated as CASSSLAGQPQHF. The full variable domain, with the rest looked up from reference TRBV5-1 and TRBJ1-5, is KAGVTQTPRYLIKTRGQQVTLSCSPISGHRSVSWYQQTPGQGLQFLFEYFSETQRNKGNFPGRFSGRQFSNSRSEMNVSTLELGDSALYLCASSSLAGQPQHFGDGTRLSIL.

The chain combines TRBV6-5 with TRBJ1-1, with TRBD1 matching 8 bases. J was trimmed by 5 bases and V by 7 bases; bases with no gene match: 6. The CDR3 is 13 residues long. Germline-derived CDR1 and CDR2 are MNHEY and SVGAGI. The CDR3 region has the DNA TGTGCCAGCACCCGGACAGGGATGACTGAAGCTTTCTTT. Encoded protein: CASTRTGMTEAFF.

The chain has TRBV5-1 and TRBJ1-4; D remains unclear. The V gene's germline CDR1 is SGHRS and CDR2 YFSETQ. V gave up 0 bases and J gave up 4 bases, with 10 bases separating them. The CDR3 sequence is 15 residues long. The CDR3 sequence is CASSLEVGSNEKLFF. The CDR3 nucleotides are TGCGCCAGCAGCTTGGAGGTGGGCAGTAATGAAAAACTGTTTTTT.

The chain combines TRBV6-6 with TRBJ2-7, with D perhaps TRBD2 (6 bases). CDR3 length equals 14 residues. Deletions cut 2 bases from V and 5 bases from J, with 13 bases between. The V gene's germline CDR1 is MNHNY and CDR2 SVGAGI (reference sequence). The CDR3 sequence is CASSYGRTGDEQYF. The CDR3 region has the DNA TGTGCCAGCAGTTACGGGAGGACGGGGGACGAGCAGTACTTC.

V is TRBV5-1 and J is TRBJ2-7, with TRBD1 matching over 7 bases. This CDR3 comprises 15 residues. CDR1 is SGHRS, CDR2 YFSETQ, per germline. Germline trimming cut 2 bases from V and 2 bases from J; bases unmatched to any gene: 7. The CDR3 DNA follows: TGCGCCAGCAGCTTTGGCCCGGGACAGACCTACGAGCAGTACTTC. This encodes CASSFGPGQTYEQYF.

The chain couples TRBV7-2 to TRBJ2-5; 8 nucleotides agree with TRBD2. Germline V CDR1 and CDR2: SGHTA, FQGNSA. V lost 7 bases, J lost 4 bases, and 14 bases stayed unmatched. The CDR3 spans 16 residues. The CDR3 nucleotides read TGTGCCAGCACCACAAAATCTAACGGGGGGGCAGAGACCCAGTACTTC. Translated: CASTTKSNGGAETQYF. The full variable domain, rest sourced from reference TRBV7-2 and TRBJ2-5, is GAGVSQSPSNKVTEKGKDVELRCDPISGHTALYWYRQSLGQGLEFLIYFQGNSAPDKSGLPSDRFSAERTGGSVSTLTIQRTQQEDSAVYLCASTTKSNGGAETQYFGPGTRLLVL.

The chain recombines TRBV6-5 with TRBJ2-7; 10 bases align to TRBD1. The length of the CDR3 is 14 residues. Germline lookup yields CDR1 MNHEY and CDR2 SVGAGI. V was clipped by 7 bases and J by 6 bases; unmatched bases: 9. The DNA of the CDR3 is TGTGCCAGCACCGGGGGACAGGGGCCACGCGAGCAGTACTTC. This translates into CASTGGQGPREQYF.

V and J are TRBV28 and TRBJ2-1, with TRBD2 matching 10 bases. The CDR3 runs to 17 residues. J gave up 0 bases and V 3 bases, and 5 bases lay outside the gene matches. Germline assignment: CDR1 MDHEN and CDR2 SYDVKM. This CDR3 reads CASSFTSGESSYNEQFF. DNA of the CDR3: TGTGCCAGCAGTTTCACTAGCGGGGAGAGCTCCTACAATGAGCAGTTCTTC.

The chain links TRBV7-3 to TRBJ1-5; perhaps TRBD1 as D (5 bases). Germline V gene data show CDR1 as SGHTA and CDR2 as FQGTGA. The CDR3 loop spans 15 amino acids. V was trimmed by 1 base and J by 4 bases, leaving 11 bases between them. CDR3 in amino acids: CASSLIGGANQPQHF. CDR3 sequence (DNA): TGTGCCAGCAGCTTAATCGGGGGAGCTAATCAGCCCCAGCATTTT.

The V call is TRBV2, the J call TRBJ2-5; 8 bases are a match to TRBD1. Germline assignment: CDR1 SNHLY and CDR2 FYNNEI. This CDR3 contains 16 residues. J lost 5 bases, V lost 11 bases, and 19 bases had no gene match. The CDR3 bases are TGTGCCGGGCGAGCTCCCGGGACAGGCTCCGTGGAGACCCAGTACTTC. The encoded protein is CAGRAPGTGSVETQYF.

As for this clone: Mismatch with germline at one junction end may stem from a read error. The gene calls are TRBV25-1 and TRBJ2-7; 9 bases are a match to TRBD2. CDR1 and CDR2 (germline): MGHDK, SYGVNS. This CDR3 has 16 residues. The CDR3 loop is CASRPTGTSFSHEQYF. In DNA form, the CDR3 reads TGTGCCAGCAGACCGACCGGGACTAGCTTCTCCCACGAGCAGTACTTC.

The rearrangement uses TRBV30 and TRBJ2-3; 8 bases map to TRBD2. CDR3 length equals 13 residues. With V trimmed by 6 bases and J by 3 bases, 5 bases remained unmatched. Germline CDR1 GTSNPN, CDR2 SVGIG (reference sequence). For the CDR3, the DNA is TGTGCCTGCTCGGGGGGGAAGACAGATACGCAGTATTTT. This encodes CACSGGKTDTQYF.

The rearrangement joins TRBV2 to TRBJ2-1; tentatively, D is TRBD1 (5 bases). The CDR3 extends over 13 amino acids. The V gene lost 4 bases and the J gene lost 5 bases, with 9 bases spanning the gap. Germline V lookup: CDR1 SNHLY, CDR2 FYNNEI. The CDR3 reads CASSATGNNEQFF. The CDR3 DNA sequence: TGTGCCAGCAGTGCCACAGGAAACAATGAGCAGTTCTTC.

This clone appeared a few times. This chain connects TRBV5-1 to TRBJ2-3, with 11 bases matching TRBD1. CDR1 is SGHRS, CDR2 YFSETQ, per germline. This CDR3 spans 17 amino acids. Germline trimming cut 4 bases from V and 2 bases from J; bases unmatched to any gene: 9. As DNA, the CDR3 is TGCGCCAGCAGCCCAATACCGGGACAGGGGGTCACAGATACGCAGTATTTT. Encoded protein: CASSPIPGQGVTDTQYF.

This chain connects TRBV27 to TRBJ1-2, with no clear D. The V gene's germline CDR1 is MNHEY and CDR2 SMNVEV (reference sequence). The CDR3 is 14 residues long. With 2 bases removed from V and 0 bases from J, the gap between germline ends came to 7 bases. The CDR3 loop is CASSLRETNYGYTF. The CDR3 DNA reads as TGTGCCAGCAGTTTACGGGAGACTAACTATGGCTACACCTTC.

The CDR3 DNA sequence: TGCGCCAGCAGTGAGTCGAGGGTACGGAATGAGCAGTTCTTC. Amino acid sequence: CASSESRVRNEQFF. The chain recombines TRBV10-2 with TRBJ2-1; D possibly corresponds to TRBD2 (5 bases). CDR3 length: 14 residues. Deletions cut 0 bases from V and 7 bases from J, with 10 bases between. Germline CDR1 reads WSHSY; CDR2 reads SAAADI.

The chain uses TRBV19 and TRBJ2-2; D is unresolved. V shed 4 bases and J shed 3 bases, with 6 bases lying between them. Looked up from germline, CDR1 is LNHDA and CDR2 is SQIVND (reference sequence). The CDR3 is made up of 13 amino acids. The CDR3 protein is CASSTAYTGELFF. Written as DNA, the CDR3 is TGTGCCAGTAGTACAGCGTACACCGGGGAGCTGTTTTTT.

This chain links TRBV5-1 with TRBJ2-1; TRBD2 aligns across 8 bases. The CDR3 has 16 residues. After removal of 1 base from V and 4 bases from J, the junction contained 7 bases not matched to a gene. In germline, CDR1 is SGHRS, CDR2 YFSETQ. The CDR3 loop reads CASSLMEAGDYNEQFF. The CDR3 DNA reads TGCGCCAGCAGCTTGATGGAAGCGGGGGATTACAATGAGCAGTTCTTC.

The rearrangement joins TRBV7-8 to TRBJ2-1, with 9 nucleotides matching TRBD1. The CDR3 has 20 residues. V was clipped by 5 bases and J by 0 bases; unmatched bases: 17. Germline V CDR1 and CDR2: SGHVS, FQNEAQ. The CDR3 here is CASSRYRGLSDGLSYNEQFF. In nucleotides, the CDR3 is TGTGCCAGCAGCCGATACAGGGGGCTTTCGGACGGACTCTCCTACAATGAGCAGTTCTTC.